What follows are 9 T cell receptor beta chains derived from one specimen sequenced in a study of blood T cell repertoires in COVID-19. Generated by immunoSEQ multiplex PCR, the TCRdb table keeps only in-frame clones and is missing some. The table shows 200,000 to 250,000 clones, with about 90% occurring only once. Material: peripheral blood. The receptors shown here come from a woman aged 25 to 39 who had recovered from COVID-19.

This chain joins TRBV9 and TRBJ2-7; 7 positions match TRBD1. Germline-derived CDR1 and CDR2 are SGDLS and YYNGEE. Trimming removed 0 bases from V and 3 bases from J; junction bases left unmatched: 3. The CDR3 totals 14 residues. CDR3 sequence reads: CASSVGDRDYEQYF. DNA of the CDR3: TGTGCCAGCAGCGTAGGTGACAGGGACTACGAGCAGTACTTC.

This chain links TRBV24-1 with TRBJ2-1, with 9 bases lining up with TRBD2. The CDR3 has 13 residues. The trim removed 5 bases at V and 8 bases at J, leaving 3 bases unmatched. The germline V gene has CDR1 KGHDR and CDR2 SFDVKD. The CDR3 region has the DNA TGTGCCACCAGTGGCGGGGGGGCTTATGAGCAGTTCTTC. It yields the protein CATSGGGAYEQFF.

This chain's CDR3 is CASSPPTSGGDLTQYF. The CDR3, as DNA: TGTGCCAGCAGCCCCCCGACTAGCGGGGGAGATTTGACCCAGTACTTC. The gene calls are TRBV7-9 and TRBJ2-5, with 12 nucleotides matching TRBD2. The CDR3 runs to 16 residues. The J segment lost 7 bases and the V segment lost 5 bases, leaving 11 bases of the junction unmatched. Per the germline V gene, CDR1 is SEHNR and CDR2 is FQNEAQ (reference sequence).

The V call is TRBV6-5, the J call TRBJ1-2; tentatively, D is TRBD1 (6 bases). Germline CDR1 and CDR2: MNHEY and SVGAGI. This CDR3 has 15 residues. Trimming pared 5 bases from V and 4 bases from J, leaving 17 bases between. CDR3 protein: CASSTQQGSFYGYTF. The CDR3 DNA sequence: TGTGCCAGCAGTACCCAACAGGGCTCCTTCTATGGCTACACCTTC.

The rearrangement joins TRBV9 to TRBJ2-1; the D is unclear. This CDR3 has 15 residues. Looked up from germline, CDR1 is SGDLS and CDR2 is YYNGEE. The ends were cut back, 2 bases at V and 0 bases at J, with 9 bases in the middle. The CDR3: CASSVGVSSYNEQFF. CDR3 in DNA: TGTGCCAGCAGCGTTGGAGTAAGCTCCTACAATGAGCAGTTCTTC.

This clone was seen just once. This rearrangement joins TRBV6-5 to TRBJ2-5; D uncertain. V was trimmed by 1 base and J by 1 base, leaving 7 bases between them. Germline lookup yields CDR1 MNHEY and CDR2 SVGAGI. The CDR3 loop spans 14 amino acids. This chain's CDR3 is CASSYLPGQETQYF. Written as DNA, the CDR3 is TGTGCCAGCAGTTACTTACCCGGCCAAGAGACCCAGTACTTC.

The V and J genes are TRBV15 and TRBJ2-3, with 11 bases fitting TRBD2. Germline CDR1 and CDR2: LNHNV and YYDKDF (reference sequence). The CDR3 has 15 residues. V lost 4 bases, J lost 5 bases, and 5 bases stayed unmatched. The CDR3 sequence is CATSNSGGAGDTQYF. The CDR3 DNA reads as TGTGCCACCAGCAATAGCGGGGGGGCCGGAGATACGCAGTATTTT.

The rearrangement joins TRBV4-2 to TRBJ2-7; maybe TRBD2 (5 bases). Germline V gene data show CDR1 as LGHNA and CDR2 as YNFKEQ. The CDR3 has 14 amino acids. V lost 1 base to trimming and J lost 7 bases, with 14 bases between them. The DNA for the CDR3 is TGTGCCAGCAGCCAAGTCGCCTCTACGGGGGAGCAGTACTTC. It encodes CASSQVASTGEQYF.

This chain uses TRBV7-8 with TRBJ1-6, with 7 positions matching TRBD1. CDR3 length equals 15 residues. The germline V gene has CDR1 SGHVS and CDR2 FQNEAQ. V trimming: 5 bases; J trimming: 6 bases; junction bases outside the gene matches: 7. The CDR3 DNA is TGTGCCAGCAGCCCAAGGACAGGAGCTAATTCACCCCTCCACTTT. Translating gives CASSPRTGANSPLHF.